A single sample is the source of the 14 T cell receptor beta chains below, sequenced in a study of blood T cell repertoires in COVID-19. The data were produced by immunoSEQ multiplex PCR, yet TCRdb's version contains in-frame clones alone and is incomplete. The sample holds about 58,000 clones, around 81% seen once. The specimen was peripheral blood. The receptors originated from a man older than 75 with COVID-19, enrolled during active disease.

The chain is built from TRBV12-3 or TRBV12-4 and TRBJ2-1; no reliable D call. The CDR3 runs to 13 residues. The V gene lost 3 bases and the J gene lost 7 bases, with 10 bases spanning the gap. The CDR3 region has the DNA TGTGCCAGCAGTTTTGGCGGTGGGAATGAGCAGTTCTTC. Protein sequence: CASSFGGGNEQFF.

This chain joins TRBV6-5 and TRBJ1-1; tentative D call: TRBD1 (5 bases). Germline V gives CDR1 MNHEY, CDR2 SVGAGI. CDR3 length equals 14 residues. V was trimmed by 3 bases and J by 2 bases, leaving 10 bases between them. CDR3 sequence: CASSYGGENTEAFF. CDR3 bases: TGTGCCAGCAGTTATGGAGGGGAAAACACTGAAGCTTTCTTT.

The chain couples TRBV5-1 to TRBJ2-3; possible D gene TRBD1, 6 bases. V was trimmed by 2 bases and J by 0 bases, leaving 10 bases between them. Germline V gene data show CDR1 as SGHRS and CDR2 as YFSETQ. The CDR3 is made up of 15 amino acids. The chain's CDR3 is CASSLSGVSTDTQYF. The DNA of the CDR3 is TGCGCCAGCAGCTTATCAGGGGTTAGCACAGATACGCAGTATTTT.

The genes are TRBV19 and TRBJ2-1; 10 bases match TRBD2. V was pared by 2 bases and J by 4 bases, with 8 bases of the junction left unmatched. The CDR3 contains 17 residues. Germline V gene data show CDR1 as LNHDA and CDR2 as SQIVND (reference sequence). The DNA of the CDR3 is TGTGCCAGTAGTATATCAACGGGTAGCGGGGGGTACAATGAGCAGTTCTTC. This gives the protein CASSISTGSGGYNEQFF.

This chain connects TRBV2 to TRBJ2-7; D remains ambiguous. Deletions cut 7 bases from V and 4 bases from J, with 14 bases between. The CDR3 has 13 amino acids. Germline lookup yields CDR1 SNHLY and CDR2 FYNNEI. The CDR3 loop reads CASTTDKLYEQYF. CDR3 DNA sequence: TGTGCCAGCACTACCGACAAGCTTTACGAGCAGTACTTC.

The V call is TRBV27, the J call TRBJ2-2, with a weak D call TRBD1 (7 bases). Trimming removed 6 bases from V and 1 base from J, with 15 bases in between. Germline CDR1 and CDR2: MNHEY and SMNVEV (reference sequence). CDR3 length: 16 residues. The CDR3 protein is CASRMRQGGNTGELFF. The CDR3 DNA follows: TGTGCCAGCAGGATGCGACAGGGAGGGAACACCGGGGAGCTGTTTTTT.

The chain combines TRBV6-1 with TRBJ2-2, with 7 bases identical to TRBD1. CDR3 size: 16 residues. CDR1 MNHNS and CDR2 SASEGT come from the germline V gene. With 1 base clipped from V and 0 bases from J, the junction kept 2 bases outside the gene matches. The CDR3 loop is CASSEGTGSNTGELFF. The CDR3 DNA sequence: TGTGCCAGCAGTGAAGGGACAGGCTCGAACACCGGGGAGCTGTTTTTT.

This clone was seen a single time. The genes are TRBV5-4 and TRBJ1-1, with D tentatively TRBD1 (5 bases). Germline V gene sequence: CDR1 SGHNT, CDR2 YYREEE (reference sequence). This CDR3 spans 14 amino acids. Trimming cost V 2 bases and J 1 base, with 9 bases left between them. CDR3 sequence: CASSFFQGNTEAFF. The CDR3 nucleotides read TGTGCCAGCAGCTTTTTCCAGGGGAACACTGAAGCTTTCTTT.

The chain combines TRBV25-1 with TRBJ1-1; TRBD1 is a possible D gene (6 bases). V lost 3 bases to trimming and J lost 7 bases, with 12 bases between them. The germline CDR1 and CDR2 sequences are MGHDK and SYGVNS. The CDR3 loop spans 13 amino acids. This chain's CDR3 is CASSDQGLIEAFF. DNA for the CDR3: TGTGCCAGCAGTGACCAGGGGTTAATTGAAGCTTTCTTT.

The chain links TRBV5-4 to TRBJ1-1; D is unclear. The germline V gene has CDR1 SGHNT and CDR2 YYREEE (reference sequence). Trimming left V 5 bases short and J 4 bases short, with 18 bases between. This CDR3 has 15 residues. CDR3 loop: CASRDLWGGGTEAFF. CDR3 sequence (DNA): TGTGCCAGCAGGGATCTCTGGGGAGGTGGCACTGAAGCTTTCTTT.

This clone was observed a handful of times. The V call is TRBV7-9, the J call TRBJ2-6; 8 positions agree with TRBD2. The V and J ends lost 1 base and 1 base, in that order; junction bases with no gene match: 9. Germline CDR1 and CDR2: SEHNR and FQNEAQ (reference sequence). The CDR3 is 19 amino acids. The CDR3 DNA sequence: TGTGCCAGCAGCTTAGACGGGCCGGGACTAGGTTCTGGGGCCAACGTCCTGACTTTC. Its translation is CASSLDGPGLGSGANVLTF.

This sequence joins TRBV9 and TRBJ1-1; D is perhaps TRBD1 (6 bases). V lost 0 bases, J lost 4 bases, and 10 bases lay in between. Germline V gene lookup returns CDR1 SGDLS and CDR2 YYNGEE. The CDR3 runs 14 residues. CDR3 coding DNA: TGTGCCAGCAGCGTAGAGGGAGGGGGCACTGAAGCTTTCTTT. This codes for CASSVEGGGTEAFF.

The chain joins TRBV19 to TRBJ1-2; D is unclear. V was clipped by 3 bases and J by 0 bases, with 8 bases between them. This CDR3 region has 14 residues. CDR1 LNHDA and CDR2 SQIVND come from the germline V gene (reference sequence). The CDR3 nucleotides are TGTGCCAGTAGTATTCGGGGAACTAACTATGGCTACACCTTC. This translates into CASSIRGTNYGYTF.

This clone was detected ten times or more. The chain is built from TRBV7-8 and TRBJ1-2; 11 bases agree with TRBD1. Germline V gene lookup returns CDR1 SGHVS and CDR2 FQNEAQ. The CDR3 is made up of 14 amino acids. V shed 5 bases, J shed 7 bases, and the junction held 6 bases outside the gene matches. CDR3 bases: TGTGCCAGCAGCAGGGACAGGGGGACCGGTGGCTACACCTTC. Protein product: CASSRDRGTGGYTF.